Listed here are 28 T cell receptor beta chains from one sample, sequenced in a study of cytomegalovirus exposure and HLA in healthy donors. PCR employed 60 Vbeta and 13 Jbeta primers. Data came from immunoSEQ multiplex PCR; TCRdb stores just in-frame clones and leaves some out. The table includes about 190,000 clones, more than 75% detected once. The sample comprised PBMCs. Receptors originate from a man aged 40-50 years in good health and CMV-seropositive.

The gene calls are TRBV6-5 and TRBJ2-3; 9 bases line up with TRBD2. This CDR3 spans 16 amino acids. V dropped 0 bases and J dropped 6; count of bases not matched to a gene: 7. Germline CDR1 reads MNHEY; CDR2 reads SVGAGI. CDR3 loop: CASSYSTAGGGDTQYF. The CDR3 coding sequence is TGTGCCAGCAGTTACTCGACTGCGGGAGGGGGGGATACGCAGTATTTT.

The CDR3 DNA is TGTGCCAGCTCACCCAAAACCCATAGCGGGGGGTCCCAAGAGACCCAGTACTTC. It translates to CASSPKTHSGGSQETQYF. The chain combines TRBV18 with TRBJ2-5; TRBD2 aligns across 10 bases. Trimming at V came to 3 bases and at J to 1 base, leaving 11 bases not matched to a gene. The CDR3 totals 18 residues. Germline V gene sequence: CDR1 KGHSH, CDR2 LQKENI. The whole variable domain, remainder taken from reference TRBV18 and TRBJ2-5, is NAGVMQNPRHLVRRRGQEARLRCSPMKGHSHVYWYRQLPEEGLKFMVYLQKENIIDESGMPKERFSAEFPKEGPSILRIQQVVRGDSAAYFCASSPKTHSGGSQETQYFGPGTRLLVL.

J is TRBJ2-7 and V is TRBV9, with D possibly matching TRBD1 (6 bases). Germline lookup yields CDR1 SGDLS and CDR2 YYNGEE. The CDR3 consists of 14 residues. V gave up 7 bases and J gave up 6 bases, with 20 bases separating them. The CDR3 sequence: CASLQGNVPCEQYF. Here the CDR3 DNA reads TGTGCCAGCTTACAGGGAAACGTTCCCTGCGAGCAGTACTTC.

The gene calls are TRBV4-1 and TRBJ1-1, with D possibly being TRBD1 (6 bases). The germline V and J ends were trimmed by 0 bases and 3 bases, with 8 bases remaining between them. Per germline, CDR1 MGHRA and CDR2 YSYEKL. CDR3 size: 14 residues. CDR3 loop: CASSQDAGDTEAFF. The CDR3 nucleotides are TGCGCCAGCAGCCAAGATGCAGGGGACACTGAAGCTTTCTTT.

The DNA of the CDR3 is TGTGCCAGCAGCCGAACGACAGGGTCTGGGGCCAACGTCCTGACTTTC. Its translation is CASSRTTGSGANVLTF. V and J are TRBV5-4 and TRBJ2-6, with TRBD1 matching over 7 bases. The CDR3 loop spans 16 amino acids. V dropped 4 bases and J dropped 1; count of bases not matched to a gene: 5. CDR1 SGHNT and CDR2 YYREEE come from the germline V gene (reference sequence).

The chain couples TRBV6-6 to TRBJ1-1, with D possibly TRBD1 on 6 matching bases. The CDR3 spans 15 residues. Germline-derived CDR1 and CDR2 are MNHNY and SVGAGI (reference sequence). Between the trimmed V and J ends, which lost 5 bases and 3 bases, there was a span of 16 bases. DNA of the CDR3: TGTGCCAGCAGTGGTCGTGCGGCAGGGGACACTGAAGCTTTCTTT. Translation: CASSGRAAGDTEAFF.

This rearrangement joins TRBV5-4 to TRBJ2-7; 8 bases fit TRBD2. The germline gives CDR1 SGHNT, CDR2 YYREEE (reference sequence). V gave up 0 bases and J gave up 2 bases; unmatched junction bases: 10. The CDR3 extends over 17 amino acids. Written as DNA, the CDR3 is TGTGCCAGCAGCTTGGGAGGGGTTGGAGCGGGAGCCTACGAGCAGTACTTC. Its translation is CASSLGGVGAGAYEQYF.

This clone has only one observation. The genes are TRBV28 and TRBJ2-7, with a possible D match to TRBD2 (6 bases). The V and J ends lost 5 bases and 3 bases respectively, with 23 bases between them. The CDR3 runs to 17 residues. Germline V gene data show CDR1 as MDHEN and CDR2 as SYDVKM. In DNA, the CDR3 is TGTGCCAGCAGTCCTCCAGCCCCGGGTAGCGGTTTCTACGAGCAGTACTTC. It encodes CASSPPAPGSGFYEQYF. Filled out from reference TRBV28 and TRBJ2-7, the complete variable domain reads DVKVTQSSRYLVKRTGEKVFLECVQDMDHENMFWYRQDPGLGLRLIYFSYDVKMKEKGDIPEGYSVSREKKERFSLILESASTNQTSMYLCASSPPAPGSGFYEQYFGPGTRLTVT.

The chain links TRBV10-2 to TRBJ1-2; weak D call: TRBD1 (6 bases). Trimming shortened V by 0 bases and J by 7 bases, and 15 bases separated the two germline ends. CDR1 and CDR2 (germline): WSHSY, SAAADI. CDR3 length: 15 residues. CDR3 coding DNA: TGCGCCAGCAGTGAGTCCAGGACAGATCTGCGTGGCTACACCTTC. Translating gives CASSESRTDLRGYTF.

This chain uses TRBV7-9 with TRBJ2-1; 7 bases line up with TRBD1. Germline CDR1 and CDR2: SEHNR and FQNEAQ (reference sequence). This CDR3 spans 12 amino acids. V dropped 7 bases and J dropped 8; count of bases not matched to a gene: 5. The CDR3 loop reads CASTTGSDEQFF. CDR3 DNA sequence: TGTGCCAGCACGACAGGGAGTGATGAGCAGTTCTTC.

This sequence joins TRBV7-3 and TRBJ2-1, with D perhaps matching TRBD2 (6 bases). Per germline, CDR1 SGHTA and CDR2 FQGTGA. This CDR3 has 17 amino acids. The V and J ends lost 5 bases and 0 bases respectively, with 17 bases between them. The CDR3 region has the DNA TGTGCCAGCAGCCCCACTAGCTCTCTTCCCTCCTACAATGAGCAGTTCTTC. Translation: CASSPTSSLPSYNEQFF.

This clone is a singleton in its sample. Different DNA sequences within this sample yield the same CDR3. V and J are TRBV5-6 and TRBJ2-3, with 7 bases identical to TRBD1. Germline V CDR1 and CDR2: SGHDT, YYEEEE. This CDR3 spans 12 amino acids. V shed 5 bases, J shed 6 bases, and the junction held 3 bases outside the gene matches. CDR3 residues: CASSLQGDTQYF. The CDR3 DNA sequence: TGTGCCAGCAGTTTACAGGGGGATACGCAGTATTTT.

J is TRBJ2-3 and V is TRBV10-3, with D tentatively TRBD1 (5 bases). Trimming took off 11 bases at V and 6 bases at J, with 12 bases between the two ends. Per germline, CDR1 ENHRY and CDR2 SYGVKD. CDR3 size: 11 residues. The CDR3 here is CAVRGADTQYF. As DNA, the CDR3 is TGTGCCGTTAGGGGCGCGGATACGCAGTATTTT.

V is TRBV19 and J is TRBJ1-5; 8 bases fit TRBD1. This CDR3 comprises 13 residues. V shed 5 bases, J shed 6 bases, and the junction held 3 bases outside the gene matches. CDR1 and CDR2 (germline): LNHDA, SQIVND (reference sequence). This chain's CDR3 is CASSPTGGQPQHF. For the CDR3, the DNA is TGTGCCAGTAGTCCAACAGGGGGTCAGCCCCAGCATTTT.

This clone appeared a few times. V and J are TRBV6-6 and TRBJ1-2, with TRBD1 as a possible D gene (5 bases). The CDR3 loop spans 13 amino acids. V lost 4 bases and J lost 4, with 10 bases in between. Per the germline V gene, CDR1 is MNHNY and CDR2 is SVGAGI (reference sequence). DNA of the CDR3: TGTGCCAGCAGTTCCCCTGGGGCCTATGGCTACACCTTC. This translates into CASSSPGAYGYTF.

The chain is built from TRBV5-4 and TRBJ1-1; D unclear. The CDR3 contains 13 residues. Trimming took 0 bases from V and 11 from J, leaving 14 bases between them. Looked up from germline, CDR1 is SGHNT and CDR2 is YYREEE (reference sequence). CDR3 DNA: TGTGCCAGCAGCTTGGGGTATCAGAACCCGGCTTTCTTT. Translating gives CASSLGYQNPAFF. Drawing the rest from reference TRBV5-4 and TRBJ1-1, the complete variable domain is ETGVTQSPTHLIKTRGQQVTLRCSSQSGHNTVSWYQQALGQGPQFIFQYYREEENGRGNFPPRFSGLQFPNYSSELNVNALELDDSALYLCASSLGYQNPAFFGQGTRLTVV.

The chain couples TRBV18 to TRBJ2-1; no firm D call. Germline V gene lookup returns CDR1 KGHSH and CDR2 LQKENI. The CDR3 covers 14 residues. V was cut by 9 bases and J by 2 bases, with 14 bases left in between. The CDR3 here is CASRASSAYNEQFF. For the CDR3, the DNA is TGTGCCAGTCGCGCCTCGAGCGCCTACAATGAGCAGTTCTTC.

The rearrangement links TRBV9 to TRBJ1-4, with TRBD1 matching 9 bases. Germline lookup yields CDR1 SGDLS and CDR2 YYNGEE. V lost 4 bases to trimming and J lost 4 bases; unmatched junction nucleotides: 5. The CDR3 length is 15 residues. CDR3 protein: CASSRQGDFNEKLFF. The CDR3 DNA reads TGTGCCAGCAGCAGACAGGGGGATTTTAATGAAAAACTGTTTTTT.

This sequence joins TRBV2 and TRBJ2-2; TRBD1 agrees at 10 bases. Germline CDR1 SNHLY, CDR2 FYNNEI. This CDR3 contains 16 residues. V gave up 4 bases and J gave up 6 bases; unmatched junction bases: 8. CDR3 DNA sequence: TGTGCCAGCAGTGCGACAGGGGGCCTTGGGGCCGGGGAGCTGTTTTTT. Translated, it gives CASSATGGLGAGELFF.

The V call is TRBV11-2, the J call TRBJ2-2; D remains ambiguous. Germline CDR1 is SGHAT and CDR2 is FQNNGV. This CDR3 has 13 amino acids. V lost 3 bases, J lost 7 bases, and 9 bases lay in between. CDR3 sequence: CASSLWANGELFF. CDR3 DNA sequence: TGTGCCAGCAGCTTGTGGGCGAACGGGGAGCTGTTTTTT.

The chain carries TRBV4-2 and TRBJ2-7; TRBD2 aligns across 13 bases. This CDR3 region has 13 residues. Germline V gene sequence: CDR1 LGHNA, CDR2 YNFKEQ. After removal of 8 bases from V and 6 bases from J, the junction contained 4 bases not matched to a gene. The CDR3: CASRTSGSGEQYF. DNA for the CDR3: TGTGCCAGCCGGACTAGCGGGAGTGGCGAGCAGTACTTC.

The chain combines TRBV15 with TRBJ1-5, with D perhaps TRBD1 (6 bases). The germline V gene encodes CDR1 LNHNV and CDR2 YYDKDF (reference sequence). V lost 1 base, J lost 6 bases, and 16 bases lay in between. The CDR3 loop spans 16 amino acids. This CDR3 is CATSRAMQGSGQPQHF. The CDR3 nucleotides read TGTGCCACCAGCAGAGCTATGCAGGGGTCTGGTCAGCCCCAGCATTTT.

The chain recombines TRBV7-2 with TRBJ2-7; 7 bases agree with TRBD2. The CDR3 totals 15 residues. The V gene's germline CDR1 is SGHTA and CDR2 FQGNSA. V dropped 7 bases and J dropped 3; count of bases not matched to a gene: 12. CDR3: CASTPAGELRYEQYF. The CDR3 DNA sequence: TGTGCCAGCACCCCCGCGGGGGAACTTCGCTACGAGCAGTACTTC. Complete variable domain (other parts from reference TRBV7-2 and TRBJ2-7): GAGVSQSPSNKVTEKGKDVELRCDPISGHTALYWYRQSLGQGLEFLIYFQGNSAPDKSGLPSDRFSAERTGGSVSTLTIQRTQQEDSAVYLCASTPAGELRYEQYFGPGTRLTVT.

In this sample, this clone turned up a few times. V and J are TRBV21-1 and TRBJ2-2; the table's TRBD1 call for D was not verified on the DNA. TRBV21-1 is marked as a pseudogene. This CDR3 is built from 12 residues. The CDR3 reads CASSKGCTVLFF. The CDR3 bases are TGTGCCAGCAGCAAAGGTTGTACAGTGCTGTTTTTT.

The genes are TRBV19 and TRBJ1-1; maybe TRBD1 (6 bases). Germline V gives CDR1 LNHDA, CDR2 SQIVND (reference sequence). This CDR3 contains 14 residues. Trimming stripped 3 bases from V and 3 bases from J, with 11 bases between. The CDR3 loop is CASSIGAGDTEAFF. CDR3 DNA sequence: TGTGCCAGTAGTATTGGTGCAGGGGACACTGAAGCTTTCTTT.

V usage is TRBV7-3 and J usage is TRBJ2-3; the D gene is possibly TRBD1 (6 bases). Looked up from germline, CDR1 is SGHTA and CDR2 is FQGTGA. V lost 0 bases to trimming and J lost 1 base, with 11 bases between them. The CDR3 has 16 amino acids. The CDR3 nucleotides read TGTGCCAGCAGCTTAACGAGAGAGGGGGGCACAGATACGCAGTATTTT. This translates into CASSLTREGGTDTQYF.

Comment on this clone: The sample holds other DNA sequences that translate to the same CDR3. The V and J genes are TRBV29-1 and TRBJ2-1; TRBD2 agrees at 10 bases. The V and J ends lost 1 base and 0 bases, in that order; junction bases with no gene match: 12. Germline V gene lookup returns CDR1 SQVTM and CDR2 ANQGSEA. The CDR3 is 19 residues long. In DNA, the CDR3 is TGCAGCGTTGAAGGATGGTCTCCTTCTAGCGGGAGCTCCTACAATGAGCAGTTCTTC. Its translation: CSVEGWSPSSGSSYNEQFF.

J is TRBJ2-7 and V is TRBV7-9, with a weak D call TRBD1 (5 bases). This CDR3 spans 14 amino acids. V was cut by 2 bases and J by 4 bases, with 12 bases left in between. Per the germline V gene, CDR1 is SEHNR and CDR2 is FQNEAQ (reference sequence). The CDR3 sequence: CASSLLGATYEQYF. The CDR3 DNA sequence: TGTGCCAGCAGCTTACTAGGGGCTACTTACGAGCAGTACTTC.